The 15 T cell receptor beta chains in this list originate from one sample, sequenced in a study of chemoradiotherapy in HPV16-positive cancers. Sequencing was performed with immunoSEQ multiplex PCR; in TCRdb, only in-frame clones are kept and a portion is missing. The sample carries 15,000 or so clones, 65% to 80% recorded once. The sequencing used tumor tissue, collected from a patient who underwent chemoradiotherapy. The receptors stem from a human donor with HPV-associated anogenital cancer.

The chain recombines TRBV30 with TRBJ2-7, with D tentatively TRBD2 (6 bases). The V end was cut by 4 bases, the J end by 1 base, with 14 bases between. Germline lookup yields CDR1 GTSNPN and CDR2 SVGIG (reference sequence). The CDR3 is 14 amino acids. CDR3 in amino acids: CAWNMGTSSYEQYF. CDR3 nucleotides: TGTGCCTGGAATATGGGGACTTCTTCCTACGAGCAGTACTTC. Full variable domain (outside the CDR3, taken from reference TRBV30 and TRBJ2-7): SQTIHQWPATLVQPVGSPLSLECTVEGTSNPNLYWYRQAAGRGLQLLFYSVGIGQISSEVPQNLSASRPQDRQFILSSKKLLLSDSGFYLCAWNMGTSSYEQYFGPGTRLTVT.

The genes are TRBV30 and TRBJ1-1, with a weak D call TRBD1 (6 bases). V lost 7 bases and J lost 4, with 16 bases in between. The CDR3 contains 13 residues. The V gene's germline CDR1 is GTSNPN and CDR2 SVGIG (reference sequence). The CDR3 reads CALDTGKGTEAFF. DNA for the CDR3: TGTGCCTTAGACACAGGGAAGGGCACTGAAGCTTTCTTT.

The CDR3 DNA follows: TGTGCCAGCAGTCCGGACAGGGGCACTAATCAGCCCCAGCATTTT. This encodes CASSPDRGTNQPQHF. The chain is built from TRBV6-1 and TRBJ1-5, with TRBD1 matching over 9 bases. CDR1 MNHNS and CDR2 SASEGT come from the germline V gene. This CDR3 region has 15 residues. J lost 4 bases, V lost 5 bases, and 6 bases had no gene match.

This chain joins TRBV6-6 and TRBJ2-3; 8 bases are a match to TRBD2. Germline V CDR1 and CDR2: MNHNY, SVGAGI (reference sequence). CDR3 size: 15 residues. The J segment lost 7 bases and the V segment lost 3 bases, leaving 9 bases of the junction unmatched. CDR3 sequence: CASSYSPGGDHTQYF. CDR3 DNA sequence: TGTGCCAGCAGTTATTCCCCGGGGGGGGACCATACGCAGTATTTT.

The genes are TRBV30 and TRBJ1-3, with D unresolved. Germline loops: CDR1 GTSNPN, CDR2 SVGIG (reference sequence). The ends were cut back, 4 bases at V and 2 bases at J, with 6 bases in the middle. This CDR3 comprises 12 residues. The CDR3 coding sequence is TGTGCCTGGAAGAAGGCTGGAAACACCATATATTTT. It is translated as CAWKKAGNTIYF.

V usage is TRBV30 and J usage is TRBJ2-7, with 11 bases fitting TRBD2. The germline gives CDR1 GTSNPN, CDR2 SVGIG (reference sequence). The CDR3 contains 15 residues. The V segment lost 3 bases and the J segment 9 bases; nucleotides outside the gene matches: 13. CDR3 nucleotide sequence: TGTGCCTGGAGCTCGCAAGGACTAGCGGGTCTCCGGCAGTACTTC. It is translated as CAWSSQGLAGLRQYF.

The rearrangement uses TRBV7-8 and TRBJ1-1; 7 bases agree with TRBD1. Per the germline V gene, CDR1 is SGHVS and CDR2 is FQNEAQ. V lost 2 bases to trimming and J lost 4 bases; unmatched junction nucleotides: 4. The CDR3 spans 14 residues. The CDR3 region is CASSLSAGGTEAFF. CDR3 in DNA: TGTGCCAGCAGCTTATCAGCAGGGGGCACTGAAGCTTTCTTT.

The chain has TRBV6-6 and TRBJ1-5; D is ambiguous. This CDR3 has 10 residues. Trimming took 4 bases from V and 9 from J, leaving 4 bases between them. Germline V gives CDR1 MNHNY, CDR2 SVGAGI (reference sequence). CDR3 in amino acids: CASSSRPQHF. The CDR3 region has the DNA TGTGCCAGCAGTTCGAGGCCCCAGCATTTT.

The CDR3 loop reads CASSSTGTHGYTF. The CDR3 DNA follows: TGTGCCAGCAGCTCCACAGGGACCCATGGCTACACCTTC. The rearrangement uses TRBV5-6 and TRBJ1-2; possible D gene TRBD1, 6 bases. Trimming took off 3 bases at V and 6 bases at J, with 12 bases between the two ends. CDR1 is SGHDT, CDR2 YYEEEE, per germline. The CDR3 runs 13 residues.

As DNA, the CDR3 is TGTGCCAGCAGCGCACACCTCGGGGGGACCAATGAGCAGTTCTTC. Translation: CASSAHLGGTNEQFF. The gene calls are TRBV7-9 and TRBJ2-1; 7 bases align to TRBD2. Trimming took 5 bases from V and 6 from J; bases not matched to a gene: 10. From germline, CDR1 is SEHNR and CDR2 FQNEAQ (reference sequence). The CDR3 has 15 amino acids. Together with reference TRBV7-9 and TRBJ2-1, the CDR3 gives the full variable domain: DTGVSQNPRHKITKRGQNVTFRCDPISEHNRLYWYRQTLGQGPEFLTYFQNEAQLEKSRLLSDRFSAERPKGSFSTLEIQRTEQGDSAMYLCASSAHLGGTNEQFFGPGTRLTVL.

The chain's CDR3 is CASSRDGVVAGGSDTQYF. Written as DNA, the CDR3 is TGCGCCAGCAGCCGGGACGGCGTCGTAGCGGGGGGTTCAGATACGCAGTATTTT. This chain joins TRBV5-1 and TRBJ2-3, with TRBD2 matching over 10 bases. V dropped 4 bases and J dropped 4; count of bases not matched to a gene: 15. This CDR3 contains 18 residues. The V gene's germline CDR1 is SGHRS and CDR2 YFSETQ.

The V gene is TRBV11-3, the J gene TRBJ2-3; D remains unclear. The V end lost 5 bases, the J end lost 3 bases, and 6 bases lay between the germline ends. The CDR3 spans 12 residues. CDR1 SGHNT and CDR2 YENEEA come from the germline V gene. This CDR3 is CASSHITDTQYF. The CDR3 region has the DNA TGTGCCAGCAGCCATATAACAGATACGCAGTATTTT. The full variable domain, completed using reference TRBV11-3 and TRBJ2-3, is EAGVVQSPRYKIIEKKQPVAFWCNPISGHNTLYWYLQNLGQGPELLIRYENEEAVDDSQLPKDRFSAERLKGVDSTLKIQPAELGDSAVYLCASSHITDTQYFGPGTRLTVL.

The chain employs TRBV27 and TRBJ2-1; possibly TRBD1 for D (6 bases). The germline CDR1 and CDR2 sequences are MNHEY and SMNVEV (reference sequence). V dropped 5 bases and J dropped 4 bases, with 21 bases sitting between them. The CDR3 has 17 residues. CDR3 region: CASSPGLGQRLYNEQFF. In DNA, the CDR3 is TGTGCCAGCAGTCCGGGCCTGGGACAACGATTATACAATGAGCAGTTCTTC.

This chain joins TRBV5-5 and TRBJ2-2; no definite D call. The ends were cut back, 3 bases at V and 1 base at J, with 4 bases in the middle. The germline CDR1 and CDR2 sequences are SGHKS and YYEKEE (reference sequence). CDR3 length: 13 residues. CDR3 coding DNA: TGTGCCAGCAGCTCTGAGAACACCGGGGAGCTGTTTTTT. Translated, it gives CASSSENTGELFF. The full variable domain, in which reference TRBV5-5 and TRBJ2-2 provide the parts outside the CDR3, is DAGVTQSPTHLIKTRGQQVTLRCSPISGHKSVSWYQQVLGQGPQFIFQYYEKEERGRGNFPDRFSARQFPNYSSELNVNALLLGDSALYLCASSSENTGELFFGEGSRLTVL.

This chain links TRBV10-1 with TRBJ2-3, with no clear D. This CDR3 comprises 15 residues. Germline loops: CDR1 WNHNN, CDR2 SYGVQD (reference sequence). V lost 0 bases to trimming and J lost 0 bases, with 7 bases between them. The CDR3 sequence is CASSESELSTDTQYF. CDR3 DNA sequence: TGCGCCAGCAGTGAGTCGGAACTTAGCACAGATACGCAGTATTTT.